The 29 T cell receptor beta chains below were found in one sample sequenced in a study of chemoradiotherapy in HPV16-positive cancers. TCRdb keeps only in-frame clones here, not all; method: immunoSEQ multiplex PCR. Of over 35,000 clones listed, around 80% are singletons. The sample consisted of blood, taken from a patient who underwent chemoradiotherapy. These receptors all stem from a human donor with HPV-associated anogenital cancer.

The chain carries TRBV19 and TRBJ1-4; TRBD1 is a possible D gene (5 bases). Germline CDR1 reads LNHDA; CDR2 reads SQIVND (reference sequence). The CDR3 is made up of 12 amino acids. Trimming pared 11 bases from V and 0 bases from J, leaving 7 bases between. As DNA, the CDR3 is TGTGCCCCGACAGCAACTAATGAAAAACTGTTTTTT. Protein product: CAPTATNEKLFF.

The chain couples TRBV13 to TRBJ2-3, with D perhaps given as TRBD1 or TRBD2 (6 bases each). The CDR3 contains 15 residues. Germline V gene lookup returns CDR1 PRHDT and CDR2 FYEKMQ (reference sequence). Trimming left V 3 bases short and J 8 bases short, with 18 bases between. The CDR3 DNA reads TGTGCCAGCAGCTTGGAGGGGGAGGTAGCAGGTACGCAGTATTTT. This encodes CASSLEGEVAGTQYF.

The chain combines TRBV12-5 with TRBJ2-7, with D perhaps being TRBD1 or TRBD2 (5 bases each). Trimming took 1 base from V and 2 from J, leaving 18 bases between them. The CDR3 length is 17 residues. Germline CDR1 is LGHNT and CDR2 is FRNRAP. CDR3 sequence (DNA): TGTGCTAGTGGTTTGGATCTTGAGGGGTTCGAGACCTACGAGCAGTACTTC. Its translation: CASGLDLEGFETYEQYF.

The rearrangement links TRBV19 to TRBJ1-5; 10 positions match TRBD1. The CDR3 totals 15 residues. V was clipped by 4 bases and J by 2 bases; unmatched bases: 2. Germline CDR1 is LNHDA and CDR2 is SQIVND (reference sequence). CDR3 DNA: TGTGCCAGTAGTAGTGACAGGGGGCGCAATCAGCCCCAGCATTTT. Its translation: CASSSDRGRNQPQHF.

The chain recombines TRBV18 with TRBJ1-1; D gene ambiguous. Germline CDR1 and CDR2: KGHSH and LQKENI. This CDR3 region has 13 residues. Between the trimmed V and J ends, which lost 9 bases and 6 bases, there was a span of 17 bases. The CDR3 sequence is CASFTTLGSEAFF. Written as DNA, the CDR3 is TGTGCCAGTTTTACCACCTTGGGGTCTGAAGCTTTCTTT.

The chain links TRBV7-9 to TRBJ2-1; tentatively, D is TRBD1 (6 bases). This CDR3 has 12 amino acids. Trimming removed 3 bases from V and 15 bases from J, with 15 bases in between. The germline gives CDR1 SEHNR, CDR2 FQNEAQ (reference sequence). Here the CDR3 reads CASSFGNRDRFF. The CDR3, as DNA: TGTGCCAGCAGCTTTGGTAACAGGGATAGGTTCTTC.

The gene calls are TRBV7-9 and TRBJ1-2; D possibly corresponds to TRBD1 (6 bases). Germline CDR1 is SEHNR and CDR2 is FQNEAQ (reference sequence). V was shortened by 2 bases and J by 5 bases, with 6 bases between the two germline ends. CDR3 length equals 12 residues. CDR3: CASSLQGYGYTF. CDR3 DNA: TGTGCCAGCAGCTTACAGGGGTATGGCTACACCTTC.

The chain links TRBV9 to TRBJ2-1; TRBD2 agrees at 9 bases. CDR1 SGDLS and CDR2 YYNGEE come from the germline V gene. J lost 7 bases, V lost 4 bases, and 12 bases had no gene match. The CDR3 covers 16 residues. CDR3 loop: CASSPRGGGADNEQFF. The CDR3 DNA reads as TGTGCCAGCAGCCCGAGGGGCGGGGGGGCCGATAATGAGCAGTTCTTC.

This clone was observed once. As DNA, the CDR3 is TGTGCCAGCAGTTACGACAGGGTGGAGGGCTACACCTTC. Residues: CASSYDRVEGYTF. The chain couples TRBV6-6 to TRBJ1-2; TRBD1 matches 7 bases. Trimming took 2 bases from V and 8 from J; bases not matched to a gene: 5. Germline V gene data show CDR1 as MNHNY and CDR2 as SVGAGI (reference sequence). The length of the CDR3 is 13 residues.

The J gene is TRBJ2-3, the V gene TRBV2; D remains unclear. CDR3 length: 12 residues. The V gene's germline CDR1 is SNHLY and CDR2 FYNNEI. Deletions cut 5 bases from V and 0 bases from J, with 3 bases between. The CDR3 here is CASSISTDTQYF. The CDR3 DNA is TGTGCCAGCAGTATAAGCACAGATACGCAGTATTTT.

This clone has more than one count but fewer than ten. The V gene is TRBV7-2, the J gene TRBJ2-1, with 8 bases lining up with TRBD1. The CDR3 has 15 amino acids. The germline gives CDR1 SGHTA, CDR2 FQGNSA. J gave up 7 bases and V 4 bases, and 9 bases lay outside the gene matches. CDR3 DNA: TGTGCCAGCAGCTCGGACAGGGCCAGGGGAAATGAGCAGTTCTTC. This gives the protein CASSSDRARGNEQFF.

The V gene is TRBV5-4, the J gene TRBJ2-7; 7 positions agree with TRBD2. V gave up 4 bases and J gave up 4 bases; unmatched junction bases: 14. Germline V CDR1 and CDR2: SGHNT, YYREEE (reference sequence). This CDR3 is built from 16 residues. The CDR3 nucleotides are TGTGCCAGCAGCCTGTGGGGCGGGGGAAGAGATTACGAGCAGTACTTC. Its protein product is CASSLWGGGRDYEQYF. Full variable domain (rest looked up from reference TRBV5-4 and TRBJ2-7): ETGVTQSPTHLIKTRGQQVTLRCSSQSGHNTVSWYQQALGQGPQFIFQYYREEENGRGNFPPRFSGLQFPNYSSELNVNALELDDSALYLCASSLWGGGRDYEQYFGPGTRLTVT.

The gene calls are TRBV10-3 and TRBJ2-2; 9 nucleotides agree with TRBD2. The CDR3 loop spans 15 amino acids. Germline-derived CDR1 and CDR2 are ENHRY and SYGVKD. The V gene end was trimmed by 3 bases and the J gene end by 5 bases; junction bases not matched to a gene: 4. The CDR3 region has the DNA TGTGCCATCAGTGATTTAACTAGCGGGACCGGGGAGCTGTTTTTT. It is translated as CAISDLTSGTGELFF.

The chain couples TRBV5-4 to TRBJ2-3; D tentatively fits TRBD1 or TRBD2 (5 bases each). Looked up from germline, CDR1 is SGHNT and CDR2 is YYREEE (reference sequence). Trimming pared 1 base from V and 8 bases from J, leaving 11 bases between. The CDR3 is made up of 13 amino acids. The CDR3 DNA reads TGTGCCAGCAGCTTGTGGGGGACCGGTACGCAGTATTTT. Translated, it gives CASSLWGTGTQYF.

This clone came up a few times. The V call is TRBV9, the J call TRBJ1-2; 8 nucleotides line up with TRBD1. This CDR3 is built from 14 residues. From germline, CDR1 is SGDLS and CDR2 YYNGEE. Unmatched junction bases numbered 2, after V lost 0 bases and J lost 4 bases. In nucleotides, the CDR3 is TGTGCCAGCAGCGTAGTCGGGACAGGCTATGGCTACACCTTC. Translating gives CASSVVGTGYGYTF.

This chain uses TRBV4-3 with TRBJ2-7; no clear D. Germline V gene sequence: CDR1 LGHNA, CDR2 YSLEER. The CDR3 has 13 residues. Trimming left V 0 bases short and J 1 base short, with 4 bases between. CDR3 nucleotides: TGCGCCAGCAGCCAAGAAACGTCCTACGAGCAGTACTTC. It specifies CASSQETSYEQYF.

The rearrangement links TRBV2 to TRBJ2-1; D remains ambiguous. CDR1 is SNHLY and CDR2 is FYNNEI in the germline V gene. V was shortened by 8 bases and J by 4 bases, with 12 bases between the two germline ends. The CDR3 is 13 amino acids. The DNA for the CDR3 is TGTGCCAGCCTCTGGAACCAGTACAATGAGCAGTTCTTC. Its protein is CASLWNQYNEQFF.

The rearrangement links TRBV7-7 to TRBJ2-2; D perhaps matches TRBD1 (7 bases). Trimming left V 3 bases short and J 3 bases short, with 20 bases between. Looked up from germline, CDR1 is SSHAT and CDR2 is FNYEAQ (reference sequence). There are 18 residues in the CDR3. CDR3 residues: CASSLGTALRLDTGELFF. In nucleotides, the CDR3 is TGTGCCAGCAGCTTGGGGACAGCTCTCCGACTAGACACCGGGGAGCTGTTTTTT.

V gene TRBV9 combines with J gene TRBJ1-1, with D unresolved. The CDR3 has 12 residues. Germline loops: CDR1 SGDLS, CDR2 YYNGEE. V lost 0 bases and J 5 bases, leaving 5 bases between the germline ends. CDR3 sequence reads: CASSVVGTEAFF. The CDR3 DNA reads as TGTGCCAGCAGCGTAGTAGGTACTGAAGCTTTCTTT.

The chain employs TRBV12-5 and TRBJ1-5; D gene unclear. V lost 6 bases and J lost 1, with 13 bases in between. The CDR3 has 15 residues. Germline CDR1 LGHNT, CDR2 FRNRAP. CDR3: CASGRLDSSNQPQHF. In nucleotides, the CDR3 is TGTGCTAGTGGCCGCCTGGATTCAAGCAATCAGCCCCAGCATTTT. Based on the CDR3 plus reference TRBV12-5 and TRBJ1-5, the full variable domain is DARVTQTPRHKVTEMGQEVTMRCQPILGHNTVFWYRQTMMQGLELLAYFRNRAPLDDSGMPKDRFSAEMPDATLATLKIQPSEPRDSAVYFCASGRLDSSNQPQHFGDGTRLSIL.

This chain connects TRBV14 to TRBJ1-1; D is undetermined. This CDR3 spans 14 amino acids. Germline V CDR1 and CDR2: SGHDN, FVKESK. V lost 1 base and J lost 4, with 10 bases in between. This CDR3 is CASSQVVVGTEAFF. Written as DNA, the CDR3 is TGTGCCAGCAGCCAAGTAGTGGTTGGCACTGAAGCTTTCTTT.

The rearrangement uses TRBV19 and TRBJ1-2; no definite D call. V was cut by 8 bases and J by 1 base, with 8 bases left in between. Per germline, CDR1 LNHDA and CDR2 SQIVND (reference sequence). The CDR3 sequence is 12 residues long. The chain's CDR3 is CASGVVNYGYTF. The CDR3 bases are TGTGCCAGTGGAGTAGTTAACTATGGCTACACCTTC.

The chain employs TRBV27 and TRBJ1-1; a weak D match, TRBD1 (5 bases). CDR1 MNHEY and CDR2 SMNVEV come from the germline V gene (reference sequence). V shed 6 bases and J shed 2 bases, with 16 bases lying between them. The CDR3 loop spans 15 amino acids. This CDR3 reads CASRTNRQRNTEAFF. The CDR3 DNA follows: TGTGCCAGCAGGACCAACCGACAGAGAAACACTGAAGCTTTCTTT.

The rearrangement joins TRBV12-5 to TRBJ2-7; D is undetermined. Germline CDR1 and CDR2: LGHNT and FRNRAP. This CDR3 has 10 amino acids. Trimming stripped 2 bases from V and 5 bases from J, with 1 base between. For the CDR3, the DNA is TGTGCTAGTGGTTTGAACGAGCAGTACTTC. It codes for CASGLNEQYF. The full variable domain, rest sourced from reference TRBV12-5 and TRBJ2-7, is DARVTQTPRHKVTEMGQEVTMRCQPILGHNTVFWYRQTMMQGLELLAYFRNRAPLDDSGMPKDRFSAEMPDATLATLKIQPSEPRDSAVYFCASGLNEQYFGPGTRLTVT.

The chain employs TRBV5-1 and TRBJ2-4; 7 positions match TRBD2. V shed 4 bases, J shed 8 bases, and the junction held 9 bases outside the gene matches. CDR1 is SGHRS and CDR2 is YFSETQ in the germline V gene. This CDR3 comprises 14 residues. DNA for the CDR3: TGCGCCAGCAGCCCAGAAGCGGGGATAGACATTCAGTACTTC. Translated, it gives CASSPEAGIDIQYF.

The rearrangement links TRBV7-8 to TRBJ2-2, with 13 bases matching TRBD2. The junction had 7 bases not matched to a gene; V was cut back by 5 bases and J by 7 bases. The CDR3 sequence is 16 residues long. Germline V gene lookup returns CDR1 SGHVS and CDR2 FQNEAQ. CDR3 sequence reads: CASSLRLAGGIGELFF. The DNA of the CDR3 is TGTGCCAGCAGCCTCCGACTAGCGGGGGGTATCGGGGAGCTGTTTTTT.

The CDR3 sequence is CASSQNPGGSGNTIYF. The CDR3 DNA sequence: TGTGCCAGCAGCCAGAACCCCGGGGGGTCTGGAAACACCATATATTTT. The V call is TRBV7-2, the J call TRBJ1-3, with D possibly TRBD1 on 5 matching bases. V gave up 5 bases and J gave up 1 base, with 15 bases separating them. There are 16 residues in the CDR3. Looked up from germline, CDR1 is SGHTA and CDR2 is FQGNSA. The full variable domain, with the rest looked up from reference TRBV7-2 and TRBJ1-3, is GAGVSQSPSNKVTEKGKDVELRCDPISGHTALYWYRQSLGQGLEFLIYFQGNSAPDKSGLPSDRFSAERTGGSVSTLTIQRTQQEDSAVYLCASSQNPGGSGNTIYFGEGSWLTVV.

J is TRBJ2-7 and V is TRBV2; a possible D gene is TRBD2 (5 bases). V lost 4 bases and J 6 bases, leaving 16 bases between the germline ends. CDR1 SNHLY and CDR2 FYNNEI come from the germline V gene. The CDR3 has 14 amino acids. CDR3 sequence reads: CASSARAASGEQYF. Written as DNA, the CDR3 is TGTGCCAGCAGTGCTCGAGCGGCTTCGGGCGAGCAGTACTTC. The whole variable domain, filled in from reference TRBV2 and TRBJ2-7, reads EPEVTQTPSHQVTQMGQEVILRCVPISNHLYFYWYRQILGQKVEFLVSFYNNEISEKSEIFDDQFSVERPDGSNFTLKIRSTKLEDSAMYFCASSARAASGEQYFGPGTRLTVT.

The CDR3 DNA reads TGTGCCACCGGGGGGGGGCGGTACGAGCAGTACTTC. Residues: CATGGGRYEQYF. The V call is TRBV6-6, the J call TRBJ2-7; 8 nucleotides align to TRBD2. The length of the CDR3 is 12 residues. Trimming removed 10 bases from V and 4 bases from J; junction bases left unmatched: 6. Germline V CDR1 and CDR2: MNHNY, SVGAGI (reference sequence).